This is a list of T cell receptor beta chains from one sample in a study of regulatory T cells in long-lasting Graves disease. TCRdb called the multiplex PCR reads again in MiXCR, with one record for every CDR3 protein. The profile shows 380,000 or so distinct CDR3 sequences, 15% to 20% of them singletons. This sample also belongs to another study, concerning T cells in Graves' hyperthyroidism and ophthalmopathy.

This sample comprised peripheral blood mononuclear cells (PBMCs), obtained at new diagnosis, from a patient treated with antithyroid drugs. These receptor sequences come from a woman aged 18-29 years with Graves disease. The CDR3 runs from the conserved cysteine through the conserved F or W. D genes are given only for firm matches. Rows may omit the clone size; those that give it use once, few, many or a size class.

v_gene,abundance,j_gene,d_gene,CDR3nt,CDR3aa
TRBV27,few,TRBJ1-2,TRBD1,TGTGCCAGCAGCTCGGGAACGACAGGGCCGGGCTACACCTTC,CASSSGTTGPGYTF
TRBV7-9,many,TRBJ2-7,NA,TGTGCCAGCAGCGCCCGCCAGCCGGGGGCCTACGAGCAGTACTTC,CASSARQPGAYEQYF
TRBV5-5,many,TRBJ2-1,TRBD2,TGTGCCAGCAGCGGGAACGTAGCGGGGGGAACTGAGCAGTTCTTC,CASSGNVAGGTEQFF
TRBV7-6,many,TRBJ1-1,NA,TGTGCCAGCAGCTTAGGGGGCCGGGGCGAAGCTTTCTTT,CASSLGGRGEAFF
TRBV28,many,TRBJ2-1,TRBD2,TGTGCCAGCAGTCCGGGGACTAGCGGGAGTGGATGGAATGAGCAGTTCTTC,CASSPGTSGSGWNEQFF
TRBV6-6,NA,TRBJ2-2,TRBD1,TGTGCCAGCAGAACAACAGGGGCGAACGCCGGGGAGCTGTTTTTT,CASRTTGANAGELFF
TRBV7-3,many,TRBJ2-1,NA,TGTGCCAGCAGCCCGAGAGGGGAGAGCTCCTACAATGAGCAGTTCTTC,CASSPRGESSYNEQFF
TRBV15,NA,TRBJ1-3,NA,TGTGCCACCAGCACGCCCGGGGTTCGGGGAAACACCATATATTTT,CATSTPGVRGNTIYF
TRBV28,many,TRBJ2-7,TRBD1,TGTGCCAGCAGCTCGACAGGGACCTACGAGCAGTACTTC,CASSSTGTYEQYF
TRBV11-3,many,TRBJ2-2,TRBD2,TGTGCCAGCAGCTTAGAAAAACTAGCGGCACTAGAGAACACCGGGGAGCTGTTTTTT,CASSLEKLAALENTGELFF
TRBV12-3/TRBV12-4,many,TRBJ1-1,NA,TGTGCCAGCACCACGACAGCGAACACTGAAGCTTTCTTT,CASTTTANTEAFF
TRBV27,many,TRBJ1-2,TRBD1,TGTGCCAGCAGTTTCCAGGGGGGGGATGGCTACACCTTC,CASSFQGGDGYTF
TRBV20-1,few,TRBJ1-5,NA,TGCAGTGCTGCAACACAGGGAGGGGAGCCCCAGCATTTT,CSAATQGGEPQHF
TRBV30,NA,TRBJ2-7,NA,TGTGCCTGGAGTTTGGGACCGAGCTACGAGCAGTACTTC,CAWSLGPSYEQYF
TRBV27,few,TRBJ1-6,NA,TGTGCCAGCAGTAATTACAGGGACGGTTCACCCCTCCACTTT,CASSNYRDGSPLHF
TRBV12-3/TRBV12-4,NA,TRBJ1-5,NA,TGTGCCAGCAGTCATCCAGGGAACCAGCCCCAGCATTTT,CASSHPGNQPQHF
TRBV3-1,NA,TRBJ2-1,NA,TGTGCCAGGGGCCCCCGGACACACTACAATGAGCAGTTCTTC,CARGPRTHYNEQFF
TRBV27,NA,TRBJ1-1,TRBD1,TGTGCCAGCAGTTTACGGCGAGGACAGGTAAAAGGTGCTGAAGCTTTCTTT,CASSLRRGQVKGAEAFF
TRBV5-6,NA,TRBJ1-2,NA,TGTGCCAGCACCCCGTCCTATGGCCTCTATGGCTACACCTTC,CASTPSYGLYGYTF
TRBV12-3/TRBV12-4,many,TRBJ2-2,TRBD2,TGTGCCAGCAGCCCTATCGGGGGGTGGGAGCTGTTTTTT,CASSPIGGWELFF
TRBV10-3,NA,TRBJ1-2,TRBD1,TGTGCCATCAGTCGGCAGGGGGAGGATGGCTACACCTTC,CAISRQGEDGYTF
TRBV5-1,many,TRBJ2-1,TRBD2,TGTGCCAGCAGCTCGGGACTAGCAGGGGTCAATGAGCAGTTCTTC,CASSSGLAGVNEQFF
TRBV6-1,many,TRBJ2-2,NA,TGTGCCAGCAGTGCGGCAGCGCACACCGGGGAGCTGTTTTTT,CASSAAAHTGELFF
TRBV4-1,NA,TRBJ1-4,TRBD1,TGCGCCAGCAGCCGGTTCCAGGGGGGGCTGATTCTTGAAAAACTGTTTTTT,CASSRFQGGLILEKLFF
TRBV5-1,many,TRBJ2-3,NA,TGCGCCAGCTCTGCGACGGAAGGCACAGATACGCAGTATTTT,CASSATEGTDTQYF
TRBV2,many,TRBJ2-2,TRBD2,TGTGCCAGCAGGGGTAGGACTAGCGGTACCGGGGAGCTGTTTTTT,CASRGRTSGTGELFF
TRBV27,many,TRBJ2-7,NA,TGTGCCAGCAGTCCCGGAGTGAACGAGCAGTACTTC,CASSPGVNEQYF
TRBV7-9,many,TRBJ1-2,TRBD1,TGTGCCAGCAGTCAATCCACCGGGACAGCTAACTATGGCTACACCTTC,CASSQSTGTANYGYTF
TRBV30,many,TRBJ1-1,NA,TGTGCCTGGAGTGTATCGCCCAGGAAGATTGAAGCTTTCTTT,CAWSVSPRKIEAFF
TRBV6-2/TRBV6-3,few,TRBJ1-4,NA,TGTGCCAGCAGTGCGGGGAAACTGTTTTTT,CASSAGKLFF
TRBV12-3/TRBV12-4,NA,TRBJ1-5,NA,TGTGCCAGCAGTTCCAAGACCGAATACAATCAGCCCCAGCATTTT,CASSSKTEYNQPQHF
TRBV3-1,NA,TRBJ2-3,TRBD1,TGTGCCAGCAGCGTAGCAGGGGGCGCAGATACGCAGTATTTT,CASSVAGGADTQYF
TRBV24-1,NA,TRBJ1-2,NA,TGTGCCACCAGTGATTTGGACAGCAACTATGGCTACACCTTC,CATSDLDSNYGYTF
TRBV2,many,TRBJ1-5,NA,TGTGCCAGCAGTGGGTCGGGCAATCAGCCCCAGCATTTT,CASSGSGNQPQHF
TRBV5-1,many,TRBJ2-3,NA,TGCGCCAGCAGCTGGACACCCTGGGCAGATACGCAGTATTTT,CASSWTPWADTQYF
TRBV2,many,TRBJ2-1,NA,TGTGCCAGCAGTGATTCAGGGGCTAACAATGAGCAGTTCTTC,CASSDSGANNEQFF
TRBV28,many,TRBJ2-2,NA,TGTGCCAGCAGTTTATACCGGGAGCTGTTTTTT,CASSLYRELFF
TRBV6-2/TRBV6-3,NA,TRBJ2-7,NA,TGTGCCAGCAGTTCTCCGGGACATCCCAACCCTAGGGGCTACGAGCAGTACTTC,CASSSPGHPNPRGYEQYF
TRBV6-1,few,TRBJ2-2,NA,TGTGCCAGCAGTGAAGAGGCGATCGGGGGGGAGCTGTTTTTT,CASSEEAIGGELFF
TRBV2,many,TRBJ1-5,NA,TGTGCCAGCAGGGAAGGGGGTCCCCAGCATTTT,CASREGGPQHF
TRBV10-3,NA,TRBJ1-2,NA,TGTGCCATCAGTTATATGGACCGAGTCCAGGGCTACACCTTC,CAISYMDRVQGYTF
TRBV2,many,TRBJ2-5,NA,TGTGCCAGCACCAGAGGGACTTACCAAGAGACCCAGTACTTC,CASTRGTYQETQYF
TRBV7-8,many,TRBJ2-1,NA,TGTGCCAGCAGCTTAAGGACAGCCCTCTACAATGAGCAGTTCTTC,CASSLRTALYNEQFF
TRBV3-1,many,TRBJ2-4,TRBD2,TGTGCCAGCAGCCGTTTCGTGGCAGCGGGGGCCCTAGCCAAAAACATTCAGTACTTC,CASSRFVAAGALAKNIQYF
TRBV5-5,NA,TRBJ2-1,NA,TGTGCCAGCGGAGCCCTTATGAATGAGCAGTTCTTC,CASGALMNEQFF
TRBV18,many,TRBJ2-7,NA,TGTGCCAGCTCACCGGACGGCCGATCGTTCGAGCAGTACTTC,CASSPDGRSFEQYF
TRBV6-1,NA,TRBJ2-6,NA,TGTGCCAGCGCAGGGGTGAACTCTGGGGCCAACGTCCTGACTTTC,CASAGVNSGANVLTF
TRBV3-1,medium-sized,TRBJ2-1,NA,TGTGCCAGCAGTGCAGGTTACAATGAGCAGTTCTTC,CASSAGYNEQFF
TRBV20-1,many,TRBJ1-1,TRBD1,TGCAGTGCTAGACAGGACAGGTCGGTCACTGAAGCTTTCTTT,CSARQDRSVTEAFF
TRBV5-1,many,TRBJ2-1,TRBD2,TGCGCCAGCAGCTTTCCAGTCATAGCGGGAGGGAGGCCCTCCTACAATGAGCAGTTCTTC,CASSFPVIAGGRPSYNEQFF
TRBV10-3,NA,TRBJ2-2,NA,TGTGCCATCAGTTACGAAGGGGGGGAGCTGTTTTTT,CAISYEGGELFF
TRBV13,NA,TRBJ2-4,TRBD1,TGTGCCAGCAGCGATTCCTACAGGAGAACAGGGGTTGACATTCAGTACTTC,CASSDSYRRTGVDIQYF
TRBV5-1,few,TRBJ2-7,TRBD2,TGCGCCAGCAGCTTTCAGCGGGGGGGCCACTACGAGCAGTACTTC,CASSFQRGGHYEQYF
TRBV10-1,NA,TRBJ2-2,NA,TGCGCCAGCAGTTACGACGAAACCGGGGAGCTGTTTTTT,CASSYDETGELFF
TRBV5-1,NA,TRBJ2-7,TRBD1,TGCGCCAGCAGCTTGGAAACAGGGGCTGGAGACGAGCAGTACTTC,CASSLETGAGDEQYF